This is a list of T cell receptor beta chains from one sample in a study of cytomegalovirus exposure and HLA in healthy donors. TCRdb keeps only in-frame clones here, not all; method: immunoSEQ multiplex PCR. Of 110,000 or so clones in the sample, 74% were seen once. Material: PBMCs. Receptor source: a middle-aged woman in good health and CMV-seropositive. Each CDR3 is given with its conserved first and last residue. A D gene is named only where the DNA matches it firmly. Clone size is stated in some rows and not others, as once, few, many or a class when expanded.

clone_size j_call d_call v_call cdr3_aa cdr3_nt
- TRBJ2-7 TRBD1 TRBV7-9 CSSSTGTGGHPLYF TGTTCCAGCAGCACCGGGACAGGGGGCCACCCCTTGTACTTC
once TRBJ2-7 TRBD2 TRBV6-1 CASSEAGSGRPYEQYF TGTGCCAGCAGTGAAGCGGGAAGCGGGAGGCCCTACGAGCAGTACTTC
- TRBJ2-2 TRBD2 TRBV9 CASSQGLVPTGELFF TGTGCCAGCAGCCAAGGACTAGTACCGACCGGGGAGCTGTTTTTT
many TRBJ2-6 - TRBV7-3 CASSHDRTSGANVLTF TGTGCCAGCAGCCACGACAGGACCTCTGGGGCCAACGTCCTGACTTTC
- TRBJ1-2 TRBD1 TRBV6-1 CASFQQGHYGYTF TGTGCCAGCTTCCAACAGGGGCACTATGGCTACACCTTC
- TRBJ1-2 - TRBV30 CAWNRVPYGYTF TGTGCCTGGAATCGGGTTCCCTATGGCTACACCTTC
- TRBJ2-5 TRBD1 TRBV5-1 CASSPDRGVKTQYF TGCGCCAGCAGCCCGGACAGGGGAGTAAAGACCCAGTACTTC
- TRBJ2-6 TRBD1 TRBV19 CASSMWDSSGANVLTF TGTGCCAGTAGTATGTGGGACAGCTCTGGGGCCAACGTCCTGACTTTC
- TRBJ1-1 TRBD1 TRBV27 CASSEMQGARTEAFF TGTGCCAGCAGTGAAATGCAGGGGGCGCGCACTGAAGCTTTCTTT
- TRBJ2-7 - TRBV19 CASSRAGNEQYF TGTGCCAGTAGTAGAGCAGGGAACGAGCAGTACTTC
few TRBJ2-1 TRBD1 TRBV19 CASSQQGDSYNEQFF TGTGCCAGTAGTCAACAGGGGGACTCCTACAATGAGCAGTTCTTC
few TRBJ2-3 TRBD1 TRBV27 CASSPGTGGMYTQYF TGTGCCAGCAGTCCCGGGACAGGGGGGATGTATACGCAGTATTTT
- TRBJ2-1 TRBD2 TRBV7-9 CASRVAGVDSEQFF TGTGCCAGCAGGGTAGCGGGGGTCGACAGTGAGCAGTTCTTC
- TRBJ1-2 - TRBV5-1 CASSLVGGGYTF TGCGCCAGCAGCTTGGTAGGGGGTGGCTACACCTTC
- TRBJ1-2 TRBD1 TRBV28 CASTKPITGVYGYTF TGTGCCAGCACCAAACCGATCACAGGGGTCTATGGCTACACCTTC
- TRBJ2-1 TRBD2 TRBV7-6 CASSLGSGKGNEQFF TGTGCCAGCAGCTTAGGTAGCGGGAAAGGGAATGAGCAGTTCTTC
once TRBJ1-2 - TRBV7-9 CASSLGDRSYGYTF TGTGCCAGCAGCTTAGGTGACAGGAGTTATGGCTACACCTTC
- TRBJ1-6 - TRBV9 CASSGKGVVGSPLHF TGTGCCAGCAGCGGGAAGGGGGTAGTAGGGTCACCCCTCCACTTT
- TRBJ1-1 TRBD1 TRBV2 CASSYRGLNTEAFF TGTGCCAGCAGTTACAGGGGTTTGAACACTGAAGCTTTCTTT
few TRBJ2-7 - TRBV4-3 CASSQAITSSSYEQYF TGCGCCAGCAGCCAAGCGATAACTAGCTCCTCCTACGAGCAGTACTTC
few TRBJ1-2 TRBD1 TRBV19 CASTGGGYGYTF TGTGCCAGTACAGGGGGCGGATATGGCTACACCTTC
- TRBJ2-7 TRBD2 TRBV18 CASSPGLAGAEQYF TGTGCCAGCTCACCTGGACTAGCGGGGGCAGAGCAGTACTTC
few TRBJ2-2 TRBD1 TRBV5-6 CASSSGQGQARATGELFF TGTGCCAGCAGCTCGGGACAGGGGCAAGCCAGGGCCACTGGGGAGCTGTTTTTT
- TRBJ2-1 - TRBV7-8 CASSLAIYDEQFF TGTGCCAGCAGCTTAGCGATCTACGATGAGCAGTTCTTC
- TRBJ1-4 TRBD1 TRBV7-9 CSSSLGPGGAPEKLFF TGTTCCAGCAGCTTAGGACCAGGGGGCGCGCCTGAAAAACTGTTTTTT
few TRBJ2-7 - TRBV4-2 CASSQGGGGLYEQYF TGTGCCAGCAGCCAAGGAGGGGGGGGCCTCTACGAGCAGTACTTC
- TRBJ1-1 TRBD1 TRBV27 CASKDRGTEAFF TGTGCCAGCAAAGACAGGGGCACTGAAGCTTTCTTT
- TRBJ2-1 TRBD1 TRBV7-2 CASSRDRVNEQFF TGTGCCAGCAGCCGGGACAGGGTTAATGAGCAGTTCTTC
- TRBJ2-7 TRBD1 TRBV6-1 CASSRDRVSYEQYF TGTGCCAGCAGCCGGGACAGGGTTTCCTACGAGCAGTACTTC
- TRBJ1-5 - TRBV7-9 CASSAGTTGFNQPQHF TGTGCCAGCAGCGCCGGGACAACTGGTTTCAATCAGCCCCAGCATTTT
- TRBJ2-3 - TRBV10-3 CAISEAGPDTQYF TGTGCCATCAGTGAGGCGGGGCCAGATACGCAGTATTTT
- TRBJ1-3 TRBD1 TRBV10-3 CAIRGDRALRPDTIYF TGTGCCATCAGAGGAGACAGGGCGCTACGACCCGACACCATATATTTT
- TRBJ2-7 TRBD2 TRBV4-2 CASSQETSGGAYEQYF TGTGCCAGCAGCCAAGAGACTAGCGGGGGGGCCTACGAGCAGTACTTC
- TRBJ2-7 - TRBV18 CASSADREEQYF TGTGCCAGCTCAGCCGACAGAGAGGAGCAGTACTTC
- TRBJ1-6 - TRBV29-1 CSVASSYNSPLHF TGCAGCGTTGCCAGCTCCTATAATTCACCCCTCCACTTT
- TRBJ2-1 - TRBV7-2 CASSLAPGRRGEQFF TGTGCCAGCAGCTTAGCGCCGGGGAGGAGGGGTGAGCAGTTCTTC
- TRBJ1-1 - TRBV11-3 CASSLYGEGYTEAFF TGTGCCAGCAGCTTATATGGGGAGGGGTACACTGAAGCTTTCTTT
once TRBJ2-1 TRBD2 TRBV5-1 CASSRTSGYNEQFF TGCGCCAGCAGCCGGACTAGCGGCTACAATGAGCAGTTCTTC
- TRBJ1-2 - TRBV27 CASSFRGSYGYTF TGTGCCAGCAGTTTTAGGGGAAGCTATGGCTACACCTTC
- TRBJ2-7 - TRBV7-9 CASSIGQLYEQYF TGTGCCAGCAGCATTGGACAACTCTACGAGCAGTACTTC
few TRBJ1-5 - TRBV18 CASSSEAGVRQPQHF TGTGCCAGCTCCTCCGAGGCAGGGGTGAGACAGCCCCAGCATTTT
- TRBJ2-2 TRBD1 TRBV2 CASSGDSPNTGELFF TGTGCCAGCAGCGGGGACAGTCCGAACACCGGGGAGCTGTTTTTT
- TRBJ2-2 - TRBV5-1 CASSRGGANTGELFF TGCGCCAGCAGCCGAGGAGGGGCTAACACCGGGGAGCTGTTTTTT
few TRBJ1-1 - TRBV4-1 CASSQLFGTEAFF TGCGCCAGCAGCCAACTCTTCGGGACTGAAGCTTTCTTT
- TRBJ1-1 TRBD1 TRBV4-1 CASSQGTGNREAFF TGCGCCAGCAGCCAAGGGACAGGGAACCGTGAAGCTTTCTTT
- TRBJ2-7 - TRBV6-1 CASSSTGEQYF TGTGCCAGCAGTAGCACGGGCGAGCAGTACTTC
- TRBJ1-6 TRBD1 TRBV5-4 CASSPGFGAGGYNSPLHF TGTGCCAGCAGCCCAGGGTTCGGAGCAGGGGGCTATAATTCACCCCTCCACTTT
- TRBJ1-2 TRBD1 TRBV7-9 CASSLTGGQVAYTF TGTGCCAGCAGCTTAACCGGGGGACAGGTGGCCTACACCTTC
- TRBJ2-2 TRBD1 TRBV19 CASSRGSAGGTGELFF TGTGCCAGTAGTAGAGGTTCGGCAGGGGGCACCGGGGAGCTGTTTTTT
- TRBJ1-3 - TRBV11-3 CASSLESGNTIYF TGTGCCAGCAGCTTGGAGTCCGGAAACACCATATATTTT
- TRBJ1-1 TRBD1 TRBV6-5 CASRAPQGELTEAFF TGTGCCAGCAGAGCCCCCCAGGGGGAGCTCACTGAAGCTTTCTTT